This T cell receptor (beta chain) was obtained from a study of T cells in Graves' hyperthyroidism and ophthalmopathy (dated by TCRdb to the late 2010s). The study in broad terms: Peripheral blood samples were taken at initial diagnosis, before any treatment was given. A discovery cohort of about a hundred patients, about 40 with Graves' ophthalmopathy and approximately 57 with stable Graves' hyperthyroidism, was used to find distinguishing TCR V-J signatures. Whether ophthalmopathy could be predicted prospectively was tested in an independent validation cohort made up of about 18 hyperthyroidism patients plus 17 patients who later progressed to ophthalmopathy. For training and testing, the 100 patients in the discovery cohort were randomly divided in a 7:3 ratio. Thyroid tissue and blood T-cell repertoires from over 5 Graves' hyperthyroidism patients were also compared in the study. After sampling, hyperthyroidism patients received methimazole starting at 30 mg daily, and ophthalmopathy patients received high-dose intravenous methylprednisolone. According to the paper, TCR Vbeta CDR3 sequencing was carried out on 135 peripheral blood samples, which came from over 40 ophthalmopathy, around 75 hyperthyroidism and roughly 17 progressor patients. Overall study results and their limits: In validation, the model predicted progression to ophthalmopathy a median of roughly 6.2 months before onset, with about 71% sensitivity and more than 72% specificity. No statistical method was used to fix the sample size in advance, and group allocation was not hidden from the investigators. In cross-validation, a model built on a 13 V-J signature told ophthalmopathy apart from stable hyperthyroidism with less than 90% sensitivity and about 81% specificity, and in testing the same model reached 80%/75%. Most expanded thyroid clonotypes (frequency above 0.001) were also detected in blood, a finding suggesting that blood repertoires may reflect thyroid immune responses.

V and J lose 2 bases and 6 bases, and a span of 11 bases separates them. Based on the germline V gene, the CDR1 and CDR2 sequences are MNHEY and SVGAGI. The CDR3 runs 14 residues from the cysteine to the phenylalanine. The CDR3 DNA has 42 bases and is translated from base 1. This clonotype was seen repeatedly, ten times or more. Its antigen is currently not known. Base qualities are not recorded, but no much larger clone differs from it by a single base. The TCR beta CDR3 regions were amplified from the RNA transcripts. The TCR CDR3 was subjected to a first round of RT-PCR using the HTBI primer set and the Qiagen OneStep RT-PCR kit. A second multiplex PCR round built the libraries, followed by size selection and purification. Libraries were sequenced paired-end with 100 bp reads on an Illumina HiSeq2000. As for the original processing: Raw data were processed with SOAPnuke, discarding reads with adapters, uncalled bases, mean Phred below 15, or no exact constant-primer or identifier match. COPE v1.2.5 was used to merge the high-quality paired reads, and each unique nucleotide sequence was defined as a clonotype. Clonotypes were aligned to IMGT TRBV, TRBD and TRBJ reference segments using MiTCR v1.1. Only V-J combinations with frequency above 0.0001, covering 99% to 99.2% of repertoires, were analysed. The TCS score was defined as F50 (clonal expansion) divided by E x V (chaos), with BLOSUM62-based TCRdist calculated between CDR3 peptides within each V-J. Welch's t-statistics and random forest reduced 450 to 600 V-J features to under 15, which were used in a naive Bayes classifier (R e1071). The raw public data were reprocessed by TCRdb itself: fastp quality trimming at Q25, MiXCR clonotype calling, in-frame beta chains only. Here each entry gathers all rows of one CDR3 protein and keeps the most common genes and DNA. TCRdb, not the authors, supplied the V and J calls. For this sample the table gives around 500,000 distinct CDR3 sequences, of which around 15% were detected only once. The ten largest clones capture about 29% of the sample.

Ophthalmopathy patients had moderately to severely active disease, Clinical Activity Score of at least 3, NOSPECS grade of at least 4, and duration under 3 months. Any patient with an uncontrolled infection, another autoimmune disease, pregnancy or lactation was excluded. Clinical symptoms, serum thyroxine and TRAb, thyroid ultrasound, and orbital computed tomography formed the basis for the diagnoses. PBMCs were separated from roughly 10 ml of fresh peripheral blood using Ficoll-Paque density gradient centrifugation. Trizol reagent was used to extract total RNA, and RNA quality was then checked on an Agilent 2100 Bioanalyzer.

The receptor chain draws on TRBV6-5 and TRBJ2-1; no D segment can be confidently identified. Specimen: blood. The clonotype comes from a woman aged 30 to 39 with Graves' ophthalmopathy. The nucleotides are TGTGCCAGCAGTTACGGGCAGGTCGGCAATGAGCAGTTCTTC. It is translated as CASSYGQVGNEQFF.